The T cell receptor beta chain under discussion was sequenced for a study of immune evolution from preneoplasia to lung adenocarcinoma. To note about this clone: No antigen is known for it.

Libraries were prepared by immunoSEQ multiplex PCR; TCRdb keeps only in-frame clonotypes and omits some of them. The sample contains a few thousand clones, 79% of which appear only once. Germline values: CDR1 MNHEY, CDR2 SMNVEV (reference sequence). V dropped 6 bases and J dropped 4 bases, with 12 bases sitting between them. The CDR3 is 13 residues long. Study-level findings and limits: Top clone frequencies peaked in normal lung, apparently declining through invasive adenocarcinoma. Clonality was highest in normal lung, lower in later-stage lesions apparently. Highest clonality occurred in KRAS-mutant, not EGFR-mutant or double wild-type, nodules.

V usage is TRBV27 and J usage is TRBJ1-1; D is possibly TRBD1 (5 bases). Sequencing was done on a sample of FFPE invasive lung adenocarcinoma tissue. This TCR was recovered from a person aged 35 to 59 with lung adenocarcinoma. Some clones in this sample may be carry-over from other donors' samples. The CDR3 DNA reads TGTGCCAGCAGCCTTGTGGGGGGCACTGAAGCTTTCTTT. As protein: CASSLVGGTEAFF.